The present T cell receptor beta chain was sequenced within a study of blood T cell repertoires in COVID-19 (dated by TCRdb to the early 2020s). Turning to the overall study: The collaborator samples originated in the United States, Italy and Spain and spanned the acute and convalescent phases of COVID-19. The material from the prospective study consisted of cDNA or gDNA derived from T cells, B-cell-depleted T cells, or PBMCs. Subjects who had been exposed to COVID-19, were actively infected with it, or had recovered from it provided the deeply sampled blood TCRbeta repertoires that made up the dataset. The repertoires were made available in a free public database intended to serve as a resource for research on the immune response to SARS-CoV-2. The samples were drawn from two sources: the first 160 participants of the ongoing ImmuneRACE study, and 1,000 to 1,500 subjects contributed by 6 global collaborators. Sample metadata almost always included a de-identified subject ID, COVID-19 status, age in years and sex. Where available, HLA class I and class II types were taken from metadata supplied by the sample provider and were not determined by assay-based typing. What the authors observed across the whole study: Clinical and demographic metadata were provided uncurated, with the amount varying by source and participant.

TCRbeta CDR3 regions were amplified from genomic DNA using the immunoSEQ Assay, a bias-controlled multiplex PCR. Per the original workflow: Nucleated cell counts per sample were estimated from amplification of reference gene primers within the assay. Sequence reads were collapsed and filtered to measure the absolute abundance of every unique TCRbeta CDR3 rearrangement. Productive Simpson clonality was computed per sample as the square root of Simpson's diversity index over productive rearrangements. TCRdb retrieved this table from immuneACCESS and kept in-frame rearrangements only. Not all clones are present; in checked studies, unresolved V genes account for under half, and no reason is known for the remainder. The V and J calls and clone size were taken over from that table, and D and trimming were inferred from the DNA. The sample has about 270,000 clones on record, under 90% of them singletons. The ten biggest clones cover approximately 9% of the sample.

Comments on this clone: It has no known antigen specificity. No base quality information exists; no much larger clone differs at one position.

A second Seattle source provided samples from volunteer blood donors who had recovered from COVID-19. The collaborating institutions used their own protocols to collect whole blood in K2EDTA tubes. For TCRbeta analysis, collaborator samples were shipped as frozen whole blood, as isolated PBMCs, or as DNA extracted from either sample type. Sequenced sample: peripheral blood. The sequence derives from a woman between 50 and 59 years old who had recovered from COVID-19.

The CDR3 loop reads CASSKGQGAFYEQYF. The bases are TGTGCCAGCAGTAAAGGACAGGGGGCTTTCTACGAGCAGTACTTC. This chain is built from TRBV6-2 or TRBV6-3 and TRBJ2-7; TRBD1 fits 11 bases in the junction. The germline V and J ends show losses of 5 bases and 3 bases respectively, and no gene match explains 6 bases of the junction. According to the germline V gene, CDR1 reads MNHEY and CDR2 reads SVGEGT. From the cysteine up to the phenylalanine, the CDR3 has a length of 15 residues. Only the CDR3 DNA stays, 45 bases, in frame from base 1.